These T cell receptor beta chains were read from a single sample in a study of chemoradiotherapy in HPV16-positive cancers. Only in-frame clones appear in the TCRdb table, and some are missing; sequencing was by immunoSEQ multiplex PCR. The profile shows about 2,200 clones, around 81% of them singletons. The sample was tumor tissue, taken from a patient who underwent chemoradiotherapy. These receptors were taken from a human donor with HPV-associated anogenital cancer. Both conserved end residues are part of each CDR3. Fields, in order: CDR3 length, V gene, J gene, D gene, clone size, CDR3 protein, CDR3 DNA. D genes are given only for firm matches. Clone size is shown for a subset of rows, as once, few, many or a class of expanded clone.

CDR3 length: 13; V gene: TRBV7-2; J gene: TRBJ1-1; D gene: .; clone size: .; CDR3 protein: CASSFVLNTEAFF; CDR3 DNA: TGTGCCAGCAGCTTCGTCTTGAACACTGAAGCTTTCTTT
CDR3 length: 16; V gene: TRBV7-6; J gene: TRBJ1-1; D gene: .; clone size: .; CDR3 protein: CASSSWTAQMNTEAFF; CDR3 DNA: TGTGCCAGCAGCTCTTGGACAGCACAAATGAACACTGAAGCGTTCTTT
CDR3 length: 15; V gene: TRBV2; J gene: TRBJ2-5; D gene: .; clone size: .; CDR3 protein: CASSETLASKETQYF; CDR3 DNA: TGTGCCAGCAGTGAGACCCTAGCGTCGAAAGAGACCCAGTACTTC
CDR3 length: 14; V gene: TRBV28; J gene: TRBJ2-1; D gene: TRBD1; clone size: .; CDR3 protein: CASSPRDRDNEQFF; CDR3 DNA: TGTGCCAGCAGTCCCCGGGACAGGGACAATGAGCAGTTCTTC
CDR3 length: 14; V gene: TRBV5-1; J gene: TRBJ1-1; D gene: .; clone size: few; CDR3 protein: CASSLQARGTEAFF; CDR3 DNA: TGCGCCAGCAGCCTCCAGGCCCGGGGCACTGAAGCTTTCTTT
CDR3 length: 15; V gene: TRBV4-1; J gene: TRBJ1-2; D gene: TRBD1; clone size: few; CDR3 protein: CASSQEQVSRGGYTF; CDR3 DNA: TGCGCCAGCAGCCAAGAACAGGTCTCCAGGGGGGGCTACACCTTC
CDR3 length: 15; V gene: TRBV19; J gene: TRBJ1-4; D gene: TRBD1; clone size: .; CDR3 protein: CASSRSGTGVEKLFF; CDR3 DNA: TGTGCCAGTAGTCGCTCCGGGACAGGGGTAGAAAAACTGTTTTTT
CDR3 length: 12; V gene: TRBV9; J gene: TRBJ2-5; D gene: .; clone size: .; CDR3 protein: CASSSSQETQYF; CDR3 DNA: TGTGCCAGCAGCTCGTCCCAAGAGACCCAGTACTTC
CDR3 length: 11; V gene: TRBV28; J gene: TRBJ2-1; D gene: .; clone size: .; CDR3 protein: CASSSLGEQFF; CDR3 DNA: TGTGCCAGCAGTTCCTTGGGTGAGCAGTTCTTC
CDR3 length: 13; V gene: TRBV7-2; J gene: TRBJ1-2; D gene: .; clone size: .; CDR3 protein: CASSLDSNYGYTF; CDR3 DNA: TGTGCCAGCAGCTTAGACAGTAACTATGGCTACACCTTC
CDR3 length: 14; V gene: TRBV7-8; J gene: TRBJ1-1; D gene: .; clone size: .; CDR3 protein: CASSFSGVVTEAFF; CDR3 DNA: TGTGCCAGCAGCTTTAGTGGGGTCGTCACTGAAGCTTTCTTT
CDR3 length: 14; V gene: TRBV15; J gene: TRBJ2-1; D gene: TRBD2; clone size: large; CDR3 protein: CATSRVAGDNEQFF; CDR3 DNA: TGTGCCACCAGCAGAGTAGCGGGGGACAATGAGCAGTTCTTC
CDR3 length: 15; V gene: TRBV4-2; J gene: TRBJ1-2; D gene: TRBD1; clone size: .; CDR3 protein: CASSQGTGSFYGYTF; CDR3 DNA: TGTGCCAGCAGCCAGGGGACAGGGAGCTTCTATGGCTACACCTTC
CDR3 length: 13; V gene: TRBV29-1; J gene: TRBJ2-7; D gene: TRBD1; clone size: .; CDR3 protein: CSVGGDRTSPVLF; CDR3 DNA: TGCAGCGTTGGAGGGGACAGGACCTCTCCTGTACTCTTC
CDR3 length: 13; V gene: TRBV27; J gene: TRBJ1-1; D gene: .; clone size: few; CDR3 protein: CASSSRDGTEAFF; CDR3 DNA: TGTGCCAGCAGTTCCAGGGACGGCACTGAAGCTTTCTTT
CDR3 length: 13; V gene: TRBV5-1; J gene: TRBJ1-1; D gene: .; clone size: .; CDR3 protein: CATSPGRNTEAFF; CDR3 DNA: TGCGCCACCTCACCCGGCCGGAACACTGAAGCTTTCTTT
CDR3 length: 13; V gene: TRBV2; J gene: TRBJ2-7; D gene: TRBD1; clone size: few; CDR3 protein: CASAGQGGVEQYF; CDR3 DNA: TGTGCCAGTGCCGGACAGGGCGGCGTCGAGCAGTACTTC
CDR3 length: 15; V gene: TRBV9; J gene: TRBJ2-7; D gene: TRBD1; clone size: .; CDR3 protein: CASSADTSGGSEQYF; CDR3 DNA: TGTGCCAGCAGCGCGGATACATCAGGGGGTAGCGAGCAGTACTTC
CDR3 length: 16; V gene: TRBV19; J gene: TRBJ1-1; D gene: .; clone size: .; CDR3 protein: CASSIEAWVGDTEAFF; CDR3 DNA: TGTGCCAGTAGTATAGAGGCTTGGGTGGGTGATACTGAAGCTTTCTTT
CDR3 length: 15; V gene: TRBV7-3; J gene: TRBJ2-3; D gene: .; clone size: few; CDR3 protein: CASSPGWGSSDTQYF; CDR3 DNA: TGTGCCAGCAGCCCCGGGTGGGGTAGTTCAGATACGCAGTATTTT
CDR3 length: 14; V gene: TRBV5-1; J gene: TRBJ2-3; D gene: .; clone size: .; CDR3 protein: CASSAEGRVDTQYF; CDR3 DNA: TGCGCCAGCAGCGCCGAGGGCCGGGTAGATACGCAGTATTTT
CDR3 length: 13; V gene: TRBV11-2; J gene: TRBJ2-1; D gene: .; clone size: .; CDR3 protein: CASSLQGLHEQFF; CDR3 DNA: TGTGCCAGCAGCCTCCAGGGTTTACATGAGCAGTTCTTC
CDR3 length: 13; V gene: TRBV10-2; J gene: TRBJ1-2; D gene: .; clone size: .; CDR3 protein: CASSGRTKSGYTF; CDR3 DNA: TGCGCCAGCAGTGGCAGGACGAAAAGTGGCTACACCTTC
CDR3 length: 12; V gene: TRBV5-5; J gene: TRBJ1-2; D gene: TRBD1; clone size: .; CDR3 protein: CASSRDRDGYTF; CDR3 DNA: TGTGCCAGCAGCCGCGACAGGGATGGCTACACCTTC
CDR3 length: 14; V gene: TRBV11-2; J gene: TRBJ1-1; D gene: .; clone size: few; CDR3 protein: CASSLQARNTEAFF; CDR3 DNA: TGTGCCAGCAGCTTACAGGCTAGGAACACTGAAGCTTTCTTT
CDR3 length: 11; V gene: TRBV2; J gene: TRBJ2-1; D gene: .; clone size: .; CDR3 protein: CASSEGLERFF; CDR3 DNA: TGTGCCAGCAGTGAAGGGTTAGAGAGGTTCTTC
CDR3 length: 13; V gene: TRBV27; J gene: TRBJ2-2; D gene: .; clone size: .; CDR3 protein: CASSPQGTGELFF; CDR3 DNA: TGTGCCAGCAGCCCACAAGGAACCGGGGAGCTGTTTTTT
CDR3 length: 15; V gene: TRBV28; J gene: TRBJ1-6; D gene: .; clone size: .; CDR3 protein: CASSLVGAYNSPLHF; CDR3 DNA: TGTGCCAGCAGTTTAGTAGGCGCCTATAATTCACCCCTCCACTTT
CDR3 length: 15; V gene: TRBV2; J gene: TRBJ1-3; D gene: .; clone size: .; CDR3 protein: CASSGSGLAGNTIYF; CDR3 DNA: TGTGCCAGCAGTGGAAGTGGGTTGGCTGGAAACACCATATATTTT
CDR3 length: 13; V gene: TRBV28; J gene: TRBJ1-2; D gene: .; clone size: .; CDR3 protein: CASIPKGHYGYTF; CDR3 DNA: TGTGCCAGCATCCCGAAGGGCCACTATGGCTACACCTTC
CDR3 length: 17; V gene: TRBV15; J gene: TRBJ1-2; D gene: TRBD1; clone size: once; CDR3 protein: CATSSNTGGMRNYGYTF; CDR3 DNA: TGTGCCACCAGCAGTAATACAGGGGGTATGAGGAACTATGGCTACACCTTC
CDR3 length: 13; V gene: TRBV5-4; J gene: TRBJ1-4; D gene: .; clone size: .; CDR3 protein: CASSLAASEKLFF; CDR3 DNA: TGTGCCAGCAGCTTGGCGGCTTCCGAAAAACTGTTTTTT
CDR3 length: 15; V gene: TRBV5-3; J gene: TRBJ1-2; D gene: .; clone size: .; CDR3 protein: CARSLCQGEDNGYTF; CDR3 DNA: TGTGCCAGAAGCCTGTGCCAGGGCGAGGACAATGGCTACACCTTC
CDR3 length: 13; V gene: TRBV6-5; J gene: TRBJ2-3; D gene: TRBD1; clone size: .; CDR3 protein: CASRTGGRDTQYF; CDR3 DNA: TGTGCCAGCAGGACAGGGGGCCGGGATACGCAGTATTTT
CDR3 length: 12; V gene: TRBV5-8; J gene: TRBJ2-3; D gene: .; clone size: once; CDR3 protein: CASSWGMDTQYF; CDR3 DNA: TGTGCCAGCAGCTGGGGTATGGATACGCAGTATTTT
CDR3 length: 14; V gene: TRBV19; J gene: TRBJ1-2; D gene: .; clone size: .; CDR3 protein: CASSRTVSNYGYTF; CDR3 DNA: TGTGCCAGTAGTCGGACAGTTTCTAACTATGGCTACACCTTC
CDR3 length: 17; V gene: TRBV14; J gene: TRBJ1-1; D gene: TRBD1; clone size: .; CDR3 protein: CASSLTAGTGGWTEAFF; CDR3 DNA: TGTGCCAGCAGCCTCACCGCAGGTACAGGGGGCTGGACTGAAGCTTTCTTT
CDR3 length: 13; V gene: TRBV7-8; J gene: TRBJ2-5; D gene: .; clone size: .; CDR3 protein: CASSTWGSETQYF; CDR3 DNA: TGTGCCAGCAGCACCTGGGGGTCAGAGACCCAGTACTTC
CDR3 length: 15; V gene: TRBV7-9; J gene: TRBJ1-6; D gene: .; clone size: few; CDR3 protein: CASSPEPDSYSPLHF; CDR3 DNA: TGTGCCAGCAGCCCAGAGCCGGACTCCTATTCACCCCTCCACTTT
CDR3 length: 14; V gene: TRBV30; J gene: TRBJ2-7; D gene: .; clone size: .; CDR3 protein: CAWSVLSLSGEQYF; CDR3 DNA: TGTGCCTGGAGTGTCTTATCTCTATCGGGGGAGCAGTACTTC
CDR3 length: 13; V gene: TRBV19; J gene: TRBJ2-7; D gene: .; clone size: once; CDR3 protein: CASSILGYGEQYF; CDR3 DNA: TGTGCCAGTAGTATTCTAGGGTACGGCGAGCAGTACTTC
CDR3 length: 13; V gene: TRBV5-6; J gene: TRBJ1-1; D gene: .; clone size: .; CDR3 protein: CASSLIWGTEAFF; CDR3 DNA: TGTGCCAGCAGCTTGATTTGGGGCACTGAAGCTTTCTTT
CDR3 length: 20; V gene: TRBV2; J gene: TRBJ1-3; D gene: TRBD1; clone size: large; CDR3 protein: CASTPNRDRLPLSSGNTIYF; CDR3 DNA: TGTGCCAGCACTCCAAATCGGGACAGGCTTCCTCTGAGCTCTGGAAACACCATATATTTT
CDR3 length: 14; V gene: TRBV7-8; J gene: TRBJ1-5; D gene: .; clone size: .; CDR3 protein: CASSLGGYNQPQHF; CDR3 DNA: TGTGCCAGCAGCTTAGGGGGATACAATCAGCCCCAGCATTTT